This T cell receptor (beta chain) was retrieved from a study of blood T cell repertoires in COVID-19. Overall study: There were acute and convalescent COVID-19 samples, and they came from the United States, Italy and Spain.

Adults between about 18 and 95 years of age took part from under 25 US areas. Germline V gene sequence: CDR1 SEHNR, CDR2 FQNEAQ (reference sequence). The CDR3 spans 13 residues. Trimming removed 5 bases from V and 8 bases from J, with 15 bases in between. Using immunoSEQ multiplex PCR, the repertoire was profiled, and TCRdb retains in-frame clones only, with some absent. The sample has roughly 420,000 clones, 88% seen once. The chain has TRBV7-9 and TRBJ1-2; D may be TRBD1 (6 bases). This TCR derives from a woman in her thirties with acute COVID-19. Sequencing input: PBMCs or T cells enriched from blood (not recorded which). The chain's CDR3 is CASSPTGGGGYTF. The DNA for the CDR3 is TGTGCCAGCAGCCCAACTGGGGGGGGCGGCTACACCTTC.